The present TCR beta chain was sequenced within a study of prognosis after radiotherapy for stage I lung cancer. Across the whole study: Newly diagnosed primary stage I lung tumors were found in roughly 15 patients, while oligometastatic NSCLC after surgical resection of the primary tumor was found in roughly 5. Nobody among the patients got concurrent therapy with stereotactic body radiotherapy.

Findings of the study overall: The study found that unique TCR clone counts fell after stereotactic body radiation therapy, median approximately 9,100 versus 7,200. It was not determined whether the expanded TCR clones were tumor-specific.

A few counts support this clonotype. Its antigen is as yet unknown. Template was genomic DNA; TCR beta CDR3 amplified in two multiplex PCR rounds. First-round PCR used primers specific to each TRBV and TRBJ gene. MiXCR, applied by TCRdb to the multiplex PCR reads, yields one record per CDR3 protein. The data hold some 23,000 distinct CDR3 sequences, with 40% observed a single time. Trimming left V 9 bases short and J 0 bases short, with 12 bases between. The CDR3 sequence is 14 residues long. Germline assignment: CDR1 KGHDR and CDR2 SFDVKD. The source is a donor aged 50 or older with non-small cell lung cancer. The sample consisted of PBMCs, taken before or after stereotactic body radiation therapy (not recorded which). This chain connects TRBV24-1 to TRBJ2-3; possibly TRBD1 or TRBD2 for D (5 bases each). Written as DNA, the CDR3 is TGTGCCACCGAGTCCCGGGACAGCACAGATACGCAGTATTTT. Its protein is CATESRDSTDTQYF.